Listed below are T cell receptor beta chains from one sample, sequenced in a study of relationships among human T cell subsets. One entry per CDR3 protein, called by TCRdb with MiXCR from the multiplex PCR reads. The table lists about 12,000 distinct CDR3 sequences, approximately 67% of them singletons. Specimen: CD4+ Th1 cells sorted from blood. The receptors shown here come from a man aged 35-49 years in good health. The CDR3 runs from the conserved cysteine through the conserved F or W. The D gene is left open where the match is weak. Clone size is given for some rows only: seen once, a few or many times, or a class if the clone is expanded.

D gene	clone size	V gene	J gene	CDR3 protein	CDR3 DNA
.	.	TRBV20-1	TRBJ2-3	CSARADMTDTQYF	TGCAGTGCTAGGGCGGACATGACAGATACGCAGTATTTT
TRBD2	.	TRBV15	TRBJ2-7	CATSRETGGTYEQYF	TGTGCCACCAGCAGAGAGACGGGGGGAACCTACGAGCAGTACTTC
.	.	TRBV7-3	TRBJ2-6	CASSYTGSGANVLTF	TGTGCCAGCAGCTACACGGGCTCTGGGGCCAACGTCCTGACTTTC
TRBD1	.	TRBV29-1	TRBJ1-1	CSVGQGPYTEAFF	TGCAGCGTGGGACAGGGACCTTACACTGAAGCTTTCTTT
.	.	TRBV7-9	TRBJ2-1	CASSPGRFTYNEQFF	TGTGCCAGCAGCCCGGGACGGTTCACCTACAATGAGCAGTTCTTC
TRBD1	few	TRBV10-3	TRBJ2-7	CAIGRGQGYEQYF	TGTGCCATCGGGAGGGGACAGGGTTACGAGCAGTACTTC
TRBD1	.	TRBV28	TRBJ2-1	CASGRQGSEQFF	TGTGCCAGCGGGCGACAGGGGAGCGAGCAGTTCTTC
.	.	TRBV30	TRBJ1-1	CAWSGPGTGTSEGVF	TGTGCCTGGAGTGGCCCAGGAACAGGCACCTCGGAGGGGGTCTTT
TRBD2	.	TRBV5-1	TRBJ2-3	CASSLGAGAHSTDTQYF	TGCGCCAGCAGCTTGGGGGCGGGAGCCCATAGCACAGATACGCAGTATTTT
TRBD2	.	TRBV28	TRBJ2-7	CASSLSSSGRGEQYF	TGTGCCAGCAGTTTATCCTCTAGCGGGAGAGGCGAGCAGTACTTC
TRBD1	.	TRBV10-3	TRBJ1-2	CAISDRGTANYGYTF	TGTGCCATCAGTGATAGGGGGACAGCCAACTATGGCTACACCTTC
TRBD2	few	TRBV11-3	TRBJ2-1	CASSLAGTRTYNEQFF	TGTGCCAGCAGCTTAGCCGGGACTAGGACCTACAATGAGCAGTTCTTC
TRBD1	few	TRBV12-3/TRBV12-4	TRBJ2-7	CASSFPGQGSYEQYF	TGTGCCAGCAGTTTCCCGGGACAGGGCTCCTACGAGCAGTACTTC
TRBD1	.	TRBV6-1	TRBJ1-1	CASSEGTVDTRGAFF	TGTGCCAGCAGTGAGGGGACAGTGGATACCAGGGGAGCTTTCTTT
TRBD2	.	TRBV27	TRBJ2-1	CASSFGTSRNEQFF	TGTGCCAGCAGTTTCGGGACTAGCCGGAATGAGCAGTTCTTC
TRBD1	.	TRBV10-3	TRBJ2-5	CAIGRTGGQETQYF	TGTGCCATCGGTCGGACAGGGGGCCAAGAGACCCAGTACTTC
.	few	TRBV11-2	TRBJ2-7	CASSLQGHEQYF	TGTGCCAGCAGCTTACAGGGACACGAGCAGTACTTC
TRBD2	.	TRBV30	TRBJ2-1	CALTGTSPPGEQFF	TGTGCCTTAACCGGGACTAGTCCCCCGGGTGAGCAGTTCTTC
.	.	TRBV20-1	TRBJ2-5	CSARRIGIALETQYF	TGCAGTGCTAGAAGAATCGGTATTGCGCTAGAGACCCAGTACTTC
TRBD2	.	TRBV5-5	TRBJ2-7	CASSAGTSGRWEQYF	TGTGCCAGCAGCGCCGGGACTAGCGGGAGGTGGGAGCAGTACTTC
.	.	TRBV12-3/TRBV12-4	TRBJ2-5	CASSFLETQYF	TGTGCCAGTAGTTTTCTAGAGACCCAGTACTTC
TRBD1	.	TRBV11-2	TRBJ2-7	CASSYTTGYEQYF	TGTGCCAGCAGCTACACGACAGGGTACGAGCAGTACTTC
.	.	TRBV5-1	TRBJ1-6	CASSLERVGSPLHF	TGCGCCAGCAGCTTGGAGCGGGTGGGGTCACCCCTCCACTTT
.	few	TRBV14	TRBJ2-6	CASSWTGSGANVLTF	TGTGCCAGCAGTTGGACGGGCTCTGGGGCCAACGTCCTGACTTTC
TRBD2	once	TRBV4-1	TRBJ2-1	CASSQSRLAGGTTYNEQFF	TGCGCCAGCAGCCAGAGTCGACTAGCGGGAGGCACTACCTACAATGAGCAGTTCTTC
.	.	TRBV12-3/TRBV12-4	TRBJ2-7	CASSLALSGARNYEQYF	TGTGCCAGCAGTTTAGCCCTCTCAGGGGCTCGAAACTACGAGCAGTACTTC
TRBD1	.	TRBV20-1	TRBJ2-3	CSANRGIDTQYF	TGCAGTGCTAACAGGGGGATAGATACGCAGTATTTT
.	.	TRBV2	TRBJ2-6	CASRYGQGFISGANVLTF	TGTGCCAGCAGATACGGTCAGGGGTTTATCTCTGGGGCCAACGTCCTGACTTTC
TRBD1	.	TRBV19	TRBJ2-1	CASSTGQGRDKQFF	TGTGCCAGTAGTACAGGACAGGGGAGGGATAAGCAGTTCTTC
.	.	TRBV11-2	TRBJ1-3	CASSVLGTARSGNTIYF	TGTGCCAGCAGCGTCCTCGGGACGGCCCGCTCTGGAAACACCATATATTTT
.	.	TRBV12-3/TRBV12-4	TRBJ1-1	CASSVTGNTEAFF	TGTGCCAGCAGTGTAACAGGGAACACTGAAGCTTTCTTT
.	.	TRBV20-1	TRBJ1-3	CSARDLYSGNTIYF	TGCAGTGCTAGAGATCTGTACTCTGGAAACACCATATATTTT
.	.	TRBV9	TRBJ1-2	CASSLLGGRGYTF	TGTGCCAGCAGCCTCTTGGGGGGCCGCGGCTACACCTTC
TRBD1	.	TRBV18	TRBJ1-1	CASSPPGTGGLNTEAFF	TGTGCCAGCTCACCACCCGGGACAGGGGGCCTGAACACTGAAGCTTTCTTT
.	few	TRBV6-5	TRBJ1-5	CASSYGAPHQPQHF	TGTGCCAGCAGTTACGGGGCCCCCCATCAGCCCCAGCATTTT
.	.	TRBV29-1	TRBJ2-7	CSTGDSSYEQYF	TGCAGCACGGGTGACAGTTCCTACGAGCAGTACTTC
TRBD1	.	TRBV7-3	TRBJ2-5	CASSRDRQETQYF	TGTGCCAGCAGCCGGGACAGACAAGAGACCCAGTACTTC
TRBD2	few	TRBV12-3/TRBV12-4	TRBJ2-1	CASTFSRTSAYEQFF	TGTGCCAGCACCTTCTCCCGGACTAGCGCCTATGAGCAGTTCTTC
.	.	TRBV4-2	TRBJ2-7	CASSMTDTYEQYF	TGTGCCAGCAGCATGACAGATACCTACGAGCAGTACTTC
.	few	TRBV12-3/TRBV12-4	TRBJ2-2	CASSFSARGTGELFF	TGTGCCAGCAGTTTCTCGGCAAGGGGGACCGGGGAGCTGTTTTTT